The following is a T cell receptor beta chain sequence with its context. Its antigen is unidentified. CDR1 is LNHDA, CDR2 SQIVND, per germline (reference sequence). The CDR3 extends over 13 amino acids. Trimming pared 4 bases from V and 8 bases from J, leaving 12 bases between. These data come from a study of cytomegalovirus exposure and HLA in healthy donors. Study-wide results and limits: TRBV6-2, TRBV6-3 and some other V segments were excluded as indistinguishable. The listing of 150 to 200 TCR beta chains classed them as cytomegalovirus-associated. Later analysis showed TCR association rates varying by HLA locus, highest for DRB1 and lowest for HLA-C. Several of the most significant clusters were apparently associated with common viral pathogens in a later analysis.

Researchers ran the PCR with 60 Vbeta and 13 Jbeta primers. TCRdb keeps only in-frame clones here, not all; method: immunoSEQ multiplex PCR. The repertoire holds roughly 180,000 clones, with over 65% as singletons. This receptor was taken from a woman aged 25-40 years in good health and CMV-seropositive. The chain is built from TRBV19 and TRBJ2-1; D perhaps matches TRBD2 (7 bases). The sequenced sample was PBMCs. CDR3 sequence: CASSRGGAYEQFF. The DNA for the CDR3 is TGTGCCAGTAGTAGGGGGGGGGCATATGAGCAGTTCTTC.